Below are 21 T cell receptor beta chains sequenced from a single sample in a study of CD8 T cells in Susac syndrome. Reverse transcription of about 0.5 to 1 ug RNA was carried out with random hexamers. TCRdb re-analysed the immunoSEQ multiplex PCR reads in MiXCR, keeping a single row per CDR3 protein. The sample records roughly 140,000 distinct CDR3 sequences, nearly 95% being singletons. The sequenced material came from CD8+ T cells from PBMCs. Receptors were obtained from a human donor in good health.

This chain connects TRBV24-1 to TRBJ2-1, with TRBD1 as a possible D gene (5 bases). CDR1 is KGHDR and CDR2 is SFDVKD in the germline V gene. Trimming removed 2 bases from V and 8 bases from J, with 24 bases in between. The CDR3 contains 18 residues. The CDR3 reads CATSDSWGGIRAWDEQFF. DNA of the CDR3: TGTGCCACCAGTGATTCTTGGGGTGGGATCAGGGCTTGGGATGAGCAGTTCTTC.

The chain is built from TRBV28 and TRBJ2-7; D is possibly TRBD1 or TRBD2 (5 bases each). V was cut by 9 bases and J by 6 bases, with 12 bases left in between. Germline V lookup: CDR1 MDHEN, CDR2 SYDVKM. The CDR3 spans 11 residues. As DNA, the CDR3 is TGTGCCAGTAGAATGGGGGTCGAGCAGTACTTC. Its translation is CASRMGVEQYF.

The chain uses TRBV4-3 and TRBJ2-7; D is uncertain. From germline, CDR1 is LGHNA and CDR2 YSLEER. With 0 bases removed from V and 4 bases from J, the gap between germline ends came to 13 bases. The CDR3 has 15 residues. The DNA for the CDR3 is TGCGCCAGCAGCCAAGATCGGGCCTCGCTGTACGAGCAGTACTTC. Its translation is CASSQDRASLYEQYF.

CDR3 DNA: TGTGCCAGCAGTTTATCGGGACTAGCGGGAGTCTACGAGCAGTACTTC. Translation: CASSLSGLAGVYEQYF. The chain combines TRBV27 with TRBJ2-7; 14 nucleotides agree with TRBD2. CDR3 length equals 16 residues. Germline CDR1 MNHEY, CDR2 SMNVEV (reference sequence). V lost 0 bases and J lost 3; bases outside the gene matches: 1.

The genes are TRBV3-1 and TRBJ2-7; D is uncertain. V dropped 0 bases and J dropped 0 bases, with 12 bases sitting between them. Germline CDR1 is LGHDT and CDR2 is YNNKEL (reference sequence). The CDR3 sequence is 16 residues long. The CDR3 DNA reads TGTGCCAGCAGCCAAGATCTTGGATTGGACTCCTACGAGCAGTACTTC. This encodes CASSQDLGLDSYEQYF.

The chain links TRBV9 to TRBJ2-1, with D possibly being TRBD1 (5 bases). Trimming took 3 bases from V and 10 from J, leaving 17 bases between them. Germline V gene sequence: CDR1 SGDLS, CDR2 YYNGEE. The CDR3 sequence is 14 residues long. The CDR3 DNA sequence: TGTGCCAGCAGCGCACAGTGGGGCCCAGGGGAGCAGTTCTTC. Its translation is CASSAQWGPGEQFF.

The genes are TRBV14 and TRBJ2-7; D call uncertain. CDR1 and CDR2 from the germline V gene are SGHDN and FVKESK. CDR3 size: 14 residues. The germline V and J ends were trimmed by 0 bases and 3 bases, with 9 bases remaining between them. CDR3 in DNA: TGTGCCAGCAGCCAAGATGCAGGCCGCTACGAGCAGTACTTC. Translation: CASSQDAGRYEQYF.

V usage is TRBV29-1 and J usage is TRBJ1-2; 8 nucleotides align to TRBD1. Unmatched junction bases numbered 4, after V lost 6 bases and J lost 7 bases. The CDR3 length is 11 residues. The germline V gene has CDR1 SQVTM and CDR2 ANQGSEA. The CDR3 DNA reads TGCAGCGTGTTACAGGGGGGTGGCTACACCTTC. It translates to CSVLQGGGYTF.

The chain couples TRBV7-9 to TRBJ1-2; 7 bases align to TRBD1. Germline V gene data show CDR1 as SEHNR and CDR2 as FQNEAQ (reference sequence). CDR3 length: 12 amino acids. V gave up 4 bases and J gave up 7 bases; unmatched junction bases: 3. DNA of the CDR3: TGTGCCAGCAGCTCAGAGGGGGCTGGCTACACCTTC. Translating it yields CASSSEGAGYTF.

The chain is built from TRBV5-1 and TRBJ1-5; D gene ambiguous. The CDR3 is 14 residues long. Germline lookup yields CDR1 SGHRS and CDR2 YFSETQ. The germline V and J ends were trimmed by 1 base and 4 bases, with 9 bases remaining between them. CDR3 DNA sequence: TGCGCCAGCAGCTTGTGGTCGGGAAATCAGCCCCAGCATTTT. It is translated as CASSLWSGNQPQHF.

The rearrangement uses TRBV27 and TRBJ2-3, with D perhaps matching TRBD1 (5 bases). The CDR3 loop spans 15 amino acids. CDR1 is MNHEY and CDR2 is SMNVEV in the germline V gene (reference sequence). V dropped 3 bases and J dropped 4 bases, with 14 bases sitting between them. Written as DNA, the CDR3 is TGTGCCAGCAGTTTCCTAGTCAGGGCAGCAGATACGCAGTATTTT. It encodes CASSFLVRAADTQYF.

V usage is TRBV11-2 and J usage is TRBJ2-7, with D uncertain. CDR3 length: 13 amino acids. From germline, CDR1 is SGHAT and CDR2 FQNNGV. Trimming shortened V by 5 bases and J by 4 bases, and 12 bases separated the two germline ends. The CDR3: CASSQSDRYEQYF. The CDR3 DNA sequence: TGTGCCAGCAGCCAATCCGATAGATACGAGCAGTACTTC.

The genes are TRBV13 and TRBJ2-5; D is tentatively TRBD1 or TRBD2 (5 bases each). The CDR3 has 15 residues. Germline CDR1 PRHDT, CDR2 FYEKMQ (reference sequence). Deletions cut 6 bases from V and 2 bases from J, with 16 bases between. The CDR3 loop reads CASRPGTTNQETQYF. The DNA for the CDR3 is TGTGCCAGCAGACCCGGGACGACAAATCAAGAGACCCAGTACTTC. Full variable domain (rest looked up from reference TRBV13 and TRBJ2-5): AAGVIQSPRHLIKEKRETATLKCYPIPRHDTVYWYQQGPGQDPQFLISFYEKMQSDKGSIPDRFSAQQFSDYHSELNMSSLELGDSALYFCASRPGTTNQETQYFGPGTRLLVL.

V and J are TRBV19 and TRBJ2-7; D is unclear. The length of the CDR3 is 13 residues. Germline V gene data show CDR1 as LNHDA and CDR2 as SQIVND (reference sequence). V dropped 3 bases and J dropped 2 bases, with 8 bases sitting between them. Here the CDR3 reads CASSMDLAYEQYF. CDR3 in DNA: TGTGCCAGTAGTATGGATCTGGCCTACGAGCAGTACTTC.

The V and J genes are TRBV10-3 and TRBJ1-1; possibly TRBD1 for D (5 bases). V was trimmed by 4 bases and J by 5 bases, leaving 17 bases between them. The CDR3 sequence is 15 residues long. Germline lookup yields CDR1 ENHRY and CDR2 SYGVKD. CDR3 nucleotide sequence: TGTGCCATCAGTGTCGATGGGCAGGGTCGTACTGAAGCTTTCTTT. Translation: CAISVDGQGRTEAFF.

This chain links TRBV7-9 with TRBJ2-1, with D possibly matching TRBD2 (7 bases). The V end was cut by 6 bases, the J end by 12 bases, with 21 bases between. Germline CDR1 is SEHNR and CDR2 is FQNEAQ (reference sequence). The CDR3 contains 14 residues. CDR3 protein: CASRLSTPGGLQFF. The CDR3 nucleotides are TGTGCCAGCAGGCTTAGTACACCCGGGGGGCTGCAGTTCTTC.

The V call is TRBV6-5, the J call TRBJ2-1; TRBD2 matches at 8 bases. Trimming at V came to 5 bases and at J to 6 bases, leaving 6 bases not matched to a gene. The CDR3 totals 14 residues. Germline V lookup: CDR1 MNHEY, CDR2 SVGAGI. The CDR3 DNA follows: TGTGCCAGCAGTCCGGGACTAGTGGCCAATGAGCAGTTCTTC. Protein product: CASSPGLVANEQFF.

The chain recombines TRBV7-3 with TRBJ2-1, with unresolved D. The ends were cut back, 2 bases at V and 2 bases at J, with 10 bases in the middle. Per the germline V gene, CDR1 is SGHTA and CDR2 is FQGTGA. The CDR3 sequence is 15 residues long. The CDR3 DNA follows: TGTGCCAGCAGCTTAGGGCGGCGCCCCTACAATGAGCAGTTCTTC. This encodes CASSLGRRPYNEQFF. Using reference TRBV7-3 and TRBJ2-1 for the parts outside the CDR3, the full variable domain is GAGVSQTPSNKVTEKGKYVELRCDPISGHTALYWYRQSLGQGPEFLIYFQGTGAADDSGLPNDRFFAVRPEGSVSTLKIQRTERGDSAVYLCASSLGRRPYNEQFFGPGTRLTVL.

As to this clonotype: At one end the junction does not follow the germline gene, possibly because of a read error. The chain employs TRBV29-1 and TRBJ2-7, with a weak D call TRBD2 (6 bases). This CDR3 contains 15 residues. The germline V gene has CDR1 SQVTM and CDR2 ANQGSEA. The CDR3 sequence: CSVRPLAAGSHEQYF. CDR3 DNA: TGCAGCGTTCGTCCACTAGCCGCGGGCTCCCACGAGCAGTACTTC.

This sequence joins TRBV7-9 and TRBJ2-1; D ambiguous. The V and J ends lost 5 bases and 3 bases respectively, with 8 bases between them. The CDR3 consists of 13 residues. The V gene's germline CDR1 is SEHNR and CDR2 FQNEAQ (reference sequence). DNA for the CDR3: TGTGCCAGCAGCCCCCGCCTCTACAATGAGCAGTTCTTC. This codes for CASSPRLYNEQFF.

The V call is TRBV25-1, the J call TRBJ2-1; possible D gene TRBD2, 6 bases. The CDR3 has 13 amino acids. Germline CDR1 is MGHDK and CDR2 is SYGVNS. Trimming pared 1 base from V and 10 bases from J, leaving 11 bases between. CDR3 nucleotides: TGTGCCAGCAGTGAATTAGGAGGGTCCGAGCAGTTCTTC. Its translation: CASSELGGSEQFF.